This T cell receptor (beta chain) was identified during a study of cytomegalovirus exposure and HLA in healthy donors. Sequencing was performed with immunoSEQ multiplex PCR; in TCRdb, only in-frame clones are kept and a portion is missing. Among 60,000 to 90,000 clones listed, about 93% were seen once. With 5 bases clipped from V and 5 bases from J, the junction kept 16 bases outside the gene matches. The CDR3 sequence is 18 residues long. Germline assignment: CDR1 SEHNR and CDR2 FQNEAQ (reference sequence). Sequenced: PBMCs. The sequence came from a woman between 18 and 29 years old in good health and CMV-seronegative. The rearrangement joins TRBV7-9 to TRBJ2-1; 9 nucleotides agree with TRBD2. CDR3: CASSLPKRLAGQNNEQFF. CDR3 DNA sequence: TGTGCCAGCAGCCTCCCAAAGCGCCTAGCGGGGCAAAACAATGAGCAGTTCTTC.